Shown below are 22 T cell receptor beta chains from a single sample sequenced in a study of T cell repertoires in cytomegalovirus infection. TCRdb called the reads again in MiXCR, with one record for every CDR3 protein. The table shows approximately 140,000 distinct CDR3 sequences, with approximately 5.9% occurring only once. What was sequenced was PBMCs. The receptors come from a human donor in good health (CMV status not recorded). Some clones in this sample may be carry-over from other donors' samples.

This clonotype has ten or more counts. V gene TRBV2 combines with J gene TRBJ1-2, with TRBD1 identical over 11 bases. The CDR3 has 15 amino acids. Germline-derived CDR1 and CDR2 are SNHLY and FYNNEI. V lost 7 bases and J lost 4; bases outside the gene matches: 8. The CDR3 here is CASTGRGTGGYGYTF. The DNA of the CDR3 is TGTGCCAGCACTGGCCGCGGGACAGGGGGCTATGGCTACACCTTC.

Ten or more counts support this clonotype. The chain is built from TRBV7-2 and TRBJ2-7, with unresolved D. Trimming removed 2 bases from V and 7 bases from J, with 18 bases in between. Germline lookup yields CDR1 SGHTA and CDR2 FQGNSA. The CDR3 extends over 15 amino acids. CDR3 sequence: CASSLSFRLAFEQYF. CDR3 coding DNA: TGTGCCAGCAGCTTAAGTTTTAGGCTGGCTTTTGAGCAGTACTTC.

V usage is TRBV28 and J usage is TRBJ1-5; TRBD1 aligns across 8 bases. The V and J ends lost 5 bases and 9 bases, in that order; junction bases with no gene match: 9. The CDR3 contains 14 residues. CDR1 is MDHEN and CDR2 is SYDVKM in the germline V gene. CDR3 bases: TGTGCCAGCAGTCAATCAGGGGGCCTGGGGCCCCAGCATTTT. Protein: CASSQSGGLGPQHF.

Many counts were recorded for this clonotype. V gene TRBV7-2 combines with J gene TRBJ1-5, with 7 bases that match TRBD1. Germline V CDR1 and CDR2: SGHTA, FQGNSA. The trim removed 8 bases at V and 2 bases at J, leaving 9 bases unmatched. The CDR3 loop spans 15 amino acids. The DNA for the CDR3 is TGTGCCAGCGGCACACAGGGGATGGGCAATCAGCCCCAGCATTTT. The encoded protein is CASGTQGMGNQPQHF. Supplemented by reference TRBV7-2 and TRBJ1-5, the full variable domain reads GAGVSQSPSNKVTEKGKDVELRCDPISGHTALYWYRQSLGQGLEFLIYFQGNSAPDKSGLPSDRFSAERTGGSVSTLTIQRTQQEDSAVYLCASGTQGMGNQPQHFGDGTRLSIL.

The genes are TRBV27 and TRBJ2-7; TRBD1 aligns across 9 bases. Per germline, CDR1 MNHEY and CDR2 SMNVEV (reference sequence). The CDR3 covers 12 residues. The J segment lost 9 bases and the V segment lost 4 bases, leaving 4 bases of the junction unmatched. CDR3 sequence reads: CASSYTGGAQYF. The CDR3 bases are TGTGCCAGCAGTTATACAGGGGGCGCGCAGTACTTC.

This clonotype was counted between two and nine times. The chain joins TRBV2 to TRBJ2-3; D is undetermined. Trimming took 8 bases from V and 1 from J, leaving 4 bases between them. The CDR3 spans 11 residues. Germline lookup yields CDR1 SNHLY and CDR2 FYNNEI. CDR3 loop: CASYGTDTQYF. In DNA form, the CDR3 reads TGTGCCAGCTATGGCACAGATACGCAGTATTTT.

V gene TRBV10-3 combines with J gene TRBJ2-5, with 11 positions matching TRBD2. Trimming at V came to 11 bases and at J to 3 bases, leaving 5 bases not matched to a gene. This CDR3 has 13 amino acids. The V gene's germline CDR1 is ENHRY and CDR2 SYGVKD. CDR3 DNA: TGTGCCGTCTCTAGCGGGGGGAAAGAGACCCAGTACTTC. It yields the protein CAVSSGGKETQYF.

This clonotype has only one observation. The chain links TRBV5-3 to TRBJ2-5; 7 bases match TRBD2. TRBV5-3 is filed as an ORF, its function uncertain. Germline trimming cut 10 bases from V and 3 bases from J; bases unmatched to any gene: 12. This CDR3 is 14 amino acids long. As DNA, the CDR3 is TGTGCCGGCAGCTTGGAAGCGGGAAAAGAGACCCAGTACTTC. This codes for CAGSLEAGKETQYF.

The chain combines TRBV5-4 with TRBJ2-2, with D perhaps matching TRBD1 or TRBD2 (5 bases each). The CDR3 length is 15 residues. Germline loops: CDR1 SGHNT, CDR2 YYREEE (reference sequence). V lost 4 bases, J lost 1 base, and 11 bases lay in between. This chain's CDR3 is CASSPGAGNTGELFF. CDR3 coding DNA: TGTGCCAGCAGCCCTGGGGCGGGGAACACCGGGGAGCTGTTTTTT.

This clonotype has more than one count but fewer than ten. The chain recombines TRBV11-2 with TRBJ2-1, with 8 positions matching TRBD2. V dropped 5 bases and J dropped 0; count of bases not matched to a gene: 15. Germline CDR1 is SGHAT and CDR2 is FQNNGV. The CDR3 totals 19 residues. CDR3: CASSRPRGGPSSSYNEQFF. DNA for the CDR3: TGTGCCAGCAGCCGACCCCGCGGGGGGCCTTCGAGCTCCTACAATGAGCAGTTCTTC.

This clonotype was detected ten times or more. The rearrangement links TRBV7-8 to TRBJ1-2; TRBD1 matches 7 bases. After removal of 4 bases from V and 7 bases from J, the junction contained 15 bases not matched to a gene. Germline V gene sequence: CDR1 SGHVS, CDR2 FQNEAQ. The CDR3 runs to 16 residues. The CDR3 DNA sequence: TGTGCCAGCAGCTCCCGGGAGGCAGGGGGGGATAGTGGCTACACCTTC. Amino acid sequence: CASSSREAGGDSGYTF.

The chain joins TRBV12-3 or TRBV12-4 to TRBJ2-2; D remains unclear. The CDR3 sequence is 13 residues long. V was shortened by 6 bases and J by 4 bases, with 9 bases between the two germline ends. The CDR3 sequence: CASSHLITGELFF. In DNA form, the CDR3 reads TGTGCCAGCAGCCACCTGATCACCGGGGAGCTGTTTTTT.

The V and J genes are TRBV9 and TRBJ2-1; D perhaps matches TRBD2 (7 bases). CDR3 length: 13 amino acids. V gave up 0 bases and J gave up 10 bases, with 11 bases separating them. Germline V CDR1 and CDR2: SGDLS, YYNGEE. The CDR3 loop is CASSVDPGGEQFF. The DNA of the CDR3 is TGTGCCAGCAGCGTAGACCCGGGGGGCGAGCAGTTCTTC.

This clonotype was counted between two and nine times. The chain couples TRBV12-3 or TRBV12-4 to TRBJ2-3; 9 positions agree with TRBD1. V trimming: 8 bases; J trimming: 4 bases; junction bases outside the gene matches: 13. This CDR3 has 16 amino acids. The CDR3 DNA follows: TGTGCCAGCGCGTCCTCTAGGGGACAGGGTCCAGATACGCAGTATTTT. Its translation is CASASSRGQGPDTQYF.

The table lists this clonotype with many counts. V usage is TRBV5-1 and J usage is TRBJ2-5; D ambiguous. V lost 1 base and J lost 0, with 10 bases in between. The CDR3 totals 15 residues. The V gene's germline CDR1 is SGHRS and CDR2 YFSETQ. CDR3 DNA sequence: TGCGCCAGCAGCTTGACTGGCCAGAACCAAGAGACCCAGTACTTC. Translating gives CASSLTGQNQETQYF.

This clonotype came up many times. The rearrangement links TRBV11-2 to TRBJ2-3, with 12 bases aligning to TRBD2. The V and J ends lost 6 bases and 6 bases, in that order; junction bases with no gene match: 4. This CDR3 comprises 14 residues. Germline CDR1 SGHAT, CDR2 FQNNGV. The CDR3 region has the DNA TGTGCCAGCAGACCAGGACTAGCGGGGGATACGCAGTATTTT. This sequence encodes CASRPGLAGDTQYF. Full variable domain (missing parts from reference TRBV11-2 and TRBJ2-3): EAGVAQSPRYKIIEKRQSVAFWCNPISGHATLYWYQQILGQGPKLLIQFQNNGVVDDSQLPKDRFSAERLKGVDSTLKIQPAKLEDSAVYLCASRPGLAGDTQYFGPGTRLTVL.

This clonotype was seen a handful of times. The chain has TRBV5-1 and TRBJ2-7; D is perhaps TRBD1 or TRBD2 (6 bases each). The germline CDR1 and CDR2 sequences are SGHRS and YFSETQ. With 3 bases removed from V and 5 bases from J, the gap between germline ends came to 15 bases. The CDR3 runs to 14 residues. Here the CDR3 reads CASSSEGGSDEQYF. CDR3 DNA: TGCGCCAGCAGCTCGGAGGGGGGTTCCGACGAGCAGTACTTC.

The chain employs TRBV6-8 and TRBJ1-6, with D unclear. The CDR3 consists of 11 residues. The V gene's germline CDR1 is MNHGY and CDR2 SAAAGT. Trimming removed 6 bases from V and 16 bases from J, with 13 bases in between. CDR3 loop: CASSPQRGLHF. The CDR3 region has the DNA TGTGCCAGCAGCCCTCAGCGCGGTCTCCACTTT.

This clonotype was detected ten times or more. Here the CDR3 reads CASSFPIGPGGLAKNIQYF. CDR3 in DNA: TGTGCCAGCAGCTTTCCCATTGGGCCGGGGGGACTAGCCAAAAACATTCAGTACTTC. V gene TRBV7-9 combines with J gene TRBJ2-4; 7 nucleotides line up with TRBD2. V lost 3 bases to trimming and J lost 0 bases; unmatched junction nucleotides: 14. The CDR3 is made up of 19 amino acids. CDR1 SEHNR and CDR2 FQNEAQ come from the germline V gene (reference sequence).

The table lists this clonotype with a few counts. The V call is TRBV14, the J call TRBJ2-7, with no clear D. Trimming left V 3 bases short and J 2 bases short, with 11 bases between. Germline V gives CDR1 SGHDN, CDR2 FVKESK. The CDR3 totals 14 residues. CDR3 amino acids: CASSQRQFPYEQYF. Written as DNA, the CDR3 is TGTGCCAGCAGCCAGCGGCAATTTCCCTACGAGCAGTACTTC.

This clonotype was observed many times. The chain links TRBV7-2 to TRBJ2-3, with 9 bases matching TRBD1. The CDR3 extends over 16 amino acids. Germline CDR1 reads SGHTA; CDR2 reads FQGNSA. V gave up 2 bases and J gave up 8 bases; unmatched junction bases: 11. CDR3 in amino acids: CASSLIATGGKATQYF. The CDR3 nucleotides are TGTGCCAGCAGCTTAATTGCGACAGGGGGTAAGGCTACGCAGTATTTT.

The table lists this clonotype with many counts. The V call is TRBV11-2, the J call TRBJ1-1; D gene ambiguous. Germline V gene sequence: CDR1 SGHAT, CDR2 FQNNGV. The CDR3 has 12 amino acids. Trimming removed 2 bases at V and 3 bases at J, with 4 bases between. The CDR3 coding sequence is TGTGCCAGCAGCTTACCCCACACTGAAGCTTTCTTT. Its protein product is CASSLPHTEAFF.